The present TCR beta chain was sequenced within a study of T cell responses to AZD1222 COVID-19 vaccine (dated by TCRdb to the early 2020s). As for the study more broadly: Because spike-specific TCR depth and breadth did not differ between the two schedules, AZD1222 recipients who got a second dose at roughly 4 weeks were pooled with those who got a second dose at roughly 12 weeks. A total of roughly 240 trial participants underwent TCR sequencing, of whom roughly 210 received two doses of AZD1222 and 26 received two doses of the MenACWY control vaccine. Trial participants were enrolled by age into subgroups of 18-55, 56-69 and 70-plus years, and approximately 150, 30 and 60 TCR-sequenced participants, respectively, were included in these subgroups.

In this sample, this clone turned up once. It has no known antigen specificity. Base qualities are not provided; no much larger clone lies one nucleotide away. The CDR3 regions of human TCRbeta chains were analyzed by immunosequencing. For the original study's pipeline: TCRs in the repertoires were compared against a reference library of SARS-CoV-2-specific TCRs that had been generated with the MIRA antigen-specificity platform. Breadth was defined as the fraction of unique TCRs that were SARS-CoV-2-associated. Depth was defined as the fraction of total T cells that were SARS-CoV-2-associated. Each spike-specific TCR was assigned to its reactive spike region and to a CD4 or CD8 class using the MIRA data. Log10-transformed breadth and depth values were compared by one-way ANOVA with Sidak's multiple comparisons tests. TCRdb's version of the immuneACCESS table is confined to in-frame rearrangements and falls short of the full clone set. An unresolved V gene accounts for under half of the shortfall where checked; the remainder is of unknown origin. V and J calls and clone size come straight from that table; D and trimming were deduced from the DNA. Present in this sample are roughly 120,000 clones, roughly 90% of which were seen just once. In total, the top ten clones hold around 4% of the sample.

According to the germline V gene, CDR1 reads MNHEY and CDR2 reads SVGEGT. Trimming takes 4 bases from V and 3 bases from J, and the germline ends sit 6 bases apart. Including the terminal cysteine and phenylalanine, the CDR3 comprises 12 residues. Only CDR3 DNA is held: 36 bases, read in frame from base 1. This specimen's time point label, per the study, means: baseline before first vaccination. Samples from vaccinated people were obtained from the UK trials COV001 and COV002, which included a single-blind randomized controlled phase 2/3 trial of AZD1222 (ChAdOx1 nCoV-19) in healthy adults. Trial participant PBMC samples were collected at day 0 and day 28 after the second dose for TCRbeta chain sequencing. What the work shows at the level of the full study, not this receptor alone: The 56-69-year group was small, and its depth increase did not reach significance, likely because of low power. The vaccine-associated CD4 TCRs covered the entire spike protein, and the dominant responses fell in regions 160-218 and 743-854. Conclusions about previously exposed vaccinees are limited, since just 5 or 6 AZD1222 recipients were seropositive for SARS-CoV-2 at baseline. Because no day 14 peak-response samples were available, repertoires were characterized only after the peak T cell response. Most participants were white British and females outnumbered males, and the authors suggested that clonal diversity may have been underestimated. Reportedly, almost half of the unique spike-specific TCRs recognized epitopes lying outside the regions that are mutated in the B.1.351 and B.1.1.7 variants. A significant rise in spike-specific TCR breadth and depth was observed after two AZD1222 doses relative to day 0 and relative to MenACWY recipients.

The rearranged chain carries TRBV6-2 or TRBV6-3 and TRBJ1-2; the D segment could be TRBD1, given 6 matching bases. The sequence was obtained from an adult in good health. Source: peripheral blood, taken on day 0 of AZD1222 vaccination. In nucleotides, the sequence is TGTGCCAGCAGTTGGACAGACTATGGCTACACCTTC. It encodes CASSWTDYGYTF.